The 5 T cell receptor beta chains presented below share a single source sample, sequenced in a study of cytomegalovirus exposure and HLA in healthy donors. Use of 60 Vbeta and 13 Jbeta primers characterized the PCR. Using immunoSEQ multiplex PCR, the repertoire was profiled, and TCRdb retains in-frame clones only, with some absent. The repertoire holds approximately 97,000 clones, with around 60% as singletons. Sequenced sample: PBMCs. The receptor set was obtained from a human donor in good health.

V gene TRBV19 combines with J gene TRBJ1-3, with D perhaps TRBD1 (6 bases). The germline gives CDR1 LNHDA, CDR2 SQIVND (reference sequence). CDR3 length equals 14 residues. V shed 4 bases and J shed 5 bases, with 12 bases lying between them. The CDR3 sequence is CASSNSQGRNTIYF. CDR3 sequence (DNA): TGTGCCAGTAGTAACTCACAGGGAAGAAACACCATATATTTT. Drawing the rest from reference TRBV19 and TRBJ1-3, the complete variable domain is DGGITQSPKYLFRKEGQNVTLSCEQNLNHDAMYWYRQDPGQGLRLIYYSQIVNDFQKGDIAEGYSVSREKKESFPLTVTSAQKNPTAFYLCASSNSQGRNTIYFGEGSWLTVV.

The chain recombines TRBV4-1 with TRBJ1-1, with D tentatively TRBD1 (6 bases). V lost 1 base and J 3 bases, leaving 12 bases between the germline ends. Germline CDR1 is MGHRA and CDR2 is YSYEKL. The CDR3 length is 15 residues. In nucleotides, the CDR3 is TGCGCCAGCAGCCAAGGACCAGGGGTGTACACTGAAGCTTTCTTT. This encodes CASSQGPGVYTEAFF.

V usage is TRBV27 and J usage is TRBJ2-1, with D perhaps TRBD1 (6 bases). There are 15 residues in the CDR3. V shed 6 bases and J shed 2 bases, with 14 bases lying between them. Per the germline V gene, CDR1 is MNHEY and CDR2 is SMNVEV (reference sequence). The CDR3 nucleotides are TGTGCCAGCAGGCAGGTCAGGGGCCCCTACAATGAGCAGTTCTTC. Translating gives CASRQVRGPYNEQFF.

Note on this clone: This sample also contains other DNA sequences that code for the same CDR3. The V and J genes are TRBV11-2 and TRBJ2-7; D is undetermined. The germline gives CDR1 SGHAT, CDR2 FQNNGV. Trimming removed 3 bases at V and 2 bases at J, with 8 bases between. This CDR3 region has 13 residues. CDR3 DNA sequence: TGTGCCAGCAGCTTTGGAACTACCTACGAGCAGTACTTC. This codes for CASSFGTTYEQYF.

The rearrangement joins TRBV2 to TRBJ2-3, with TRBD2 identical over 8 bases. This CDR3 has 14 amino acids. Germline loops: CDR1 SNHLY, CDR2 FYNNEI. V trimming: 11 bases; J trimming: 0 bases; junction bases outside the gene matches: 7. The CDR3 protein is CALRRTSSTDTQYF. CDR3 DNA: TGTGCCCTACGGCGGACTAGCAGCACAGATACGCAGTATTTT.